This T cell receptor (beta chain) is from a study of identical twins. One entry per CDR3 protein results from TCRdb running MiXCR on the 5' RACE reads. Counted here are fewer than 250,000 distinct CDR3 sequences, around 6.9% occurring once; the ten biggest clones make up more than 1.5%. This clonotype occurred many times. The CDR3 length is 12 residues. Trimming took off 7 bases at V and 1 base at J, with 10 bases between the two ends. Germline V gene lookup returns CDR1 SQVTM and CDR2 ANQGSEA. The data were also submitted as part of a second study, on yellow fever vaccine responses in identical twins.

The sequenced sample consisted of memory (CD45RO+) T cells sorted from blood. This chain joins TRBV29-1 and TRBJ1-1; D remains ambiguous. This clonotype originated in a woman between 18 and 29 years old in good health. This CDR3 reads CSARMANTEAFF. The CDR3, as DNA: TGCAGCGCCCGCATGGCGAACACTGAAGCTTTCTTT.